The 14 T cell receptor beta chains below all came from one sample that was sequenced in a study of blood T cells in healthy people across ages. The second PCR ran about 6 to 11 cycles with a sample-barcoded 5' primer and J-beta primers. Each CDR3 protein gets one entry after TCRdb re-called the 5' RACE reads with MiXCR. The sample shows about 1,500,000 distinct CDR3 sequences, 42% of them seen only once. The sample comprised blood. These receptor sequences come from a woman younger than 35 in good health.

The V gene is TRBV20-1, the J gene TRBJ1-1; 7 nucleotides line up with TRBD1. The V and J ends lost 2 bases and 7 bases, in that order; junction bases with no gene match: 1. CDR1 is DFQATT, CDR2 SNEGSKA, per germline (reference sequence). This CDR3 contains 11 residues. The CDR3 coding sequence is TGCAGTGCTAGAAACAGGGGTGAAGCTTTCTTT. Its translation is CSARNRGEAFF.

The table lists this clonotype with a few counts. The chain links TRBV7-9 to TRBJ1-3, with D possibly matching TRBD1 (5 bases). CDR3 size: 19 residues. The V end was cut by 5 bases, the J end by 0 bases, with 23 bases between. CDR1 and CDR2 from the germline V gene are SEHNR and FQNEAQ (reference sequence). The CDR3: CASSPKWGPDTDSGNTIYF. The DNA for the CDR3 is TGTGCCAGCAGCCCAAAATGGGGACCCGACACCGACTCTGGAAACACCATATATTTT.

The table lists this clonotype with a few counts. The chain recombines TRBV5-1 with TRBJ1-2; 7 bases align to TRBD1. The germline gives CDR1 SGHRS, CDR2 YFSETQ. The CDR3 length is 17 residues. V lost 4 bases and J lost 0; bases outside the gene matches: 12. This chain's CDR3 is CASSLTPGTATNYGYTF. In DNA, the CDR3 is TGCGCCAGCAGCCTTACTCCCGGGACAGCTACTAACTATGGCTACACCTTC.

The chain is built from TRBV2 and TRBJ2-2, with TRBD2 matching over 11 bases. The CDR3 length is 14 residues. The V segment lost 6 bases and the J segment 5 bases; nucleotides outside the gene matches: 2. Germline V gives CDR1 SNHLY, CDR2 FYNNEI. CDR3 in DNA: TGTGCCAGCAGACTAGCGGGGGTTACCGGGGAGCTGTTTTTT. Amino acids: CASRLAGVTGELFF.

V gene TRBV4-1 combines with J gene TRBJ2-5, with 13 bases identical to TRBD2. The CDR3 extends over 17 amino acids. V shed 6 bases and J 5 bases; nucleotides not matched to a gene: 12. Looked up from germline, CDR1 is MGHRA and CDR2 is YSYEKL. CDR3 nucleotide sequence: TGCGCCAGCAGTCCTCCGGGACTAGCGGGAAGCTTGGAGACCCAGTACTTC. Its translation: CASSPPGLAGSLETQYF.

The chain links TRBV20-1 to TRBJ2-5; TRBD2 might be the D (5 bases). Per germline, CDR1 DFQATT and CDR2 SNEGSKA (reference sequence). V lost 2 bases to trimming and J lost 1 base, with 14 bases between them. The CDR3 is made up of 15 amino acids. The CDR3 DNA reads TGCAGTGCTAGATGGGGTCTAGCCTTCCAAGAGACCCAGTACTTC. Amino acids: CSARWGLAFQETQYF.

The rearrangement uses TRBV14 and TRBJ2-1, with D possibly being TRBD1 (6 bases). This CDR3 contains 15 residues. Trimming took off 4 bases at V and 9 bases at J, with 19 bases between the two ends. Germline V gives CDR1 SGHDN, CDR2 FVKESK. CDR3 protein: CASSRYRAAMVEQFF. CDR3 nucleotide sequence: TGTGCCAGCAGCCGATACAGGGCAGCCATGGTTGAGCAGTTCTTC.

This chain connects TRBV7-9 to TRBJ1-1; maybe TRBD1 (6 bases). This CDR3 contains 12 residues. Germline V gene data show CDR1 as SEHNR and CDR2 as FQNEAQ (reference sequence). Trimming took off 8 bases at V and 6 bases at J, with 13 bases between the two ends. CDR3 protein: CASEGDQAEAFF. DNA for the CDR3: TGTGCCAGCGAGGGGGATCAAGCTGAAGCTTTCTTT.

CDR3 in amino acids: CASSKTGQASSYEQYF. DNA for the CDR3: TGTGCCAGCAGTAAGACAGGACAGGCAAGCTCCTACGAGCAGTACTTC. This chain uses TRBV6-5 with TRBJ2-7; 7 bases match TRBD1. CDR1 MNHEY and CDR2 SVGAGI come from the germline V gene. The V segment lost 5 bases and the J segment 0 bases; nucleotides outside the gene matches: 10. The CDR3 spans 16 residues.

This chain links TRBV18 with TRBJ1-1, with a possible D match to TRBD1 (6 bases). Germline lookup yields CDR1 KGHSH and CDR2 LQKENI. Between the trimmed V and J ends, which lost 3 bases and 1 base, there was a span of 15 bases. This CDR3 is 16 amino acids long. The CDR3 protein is CASSPKQGFSNTEAFF. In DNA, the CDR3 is TGTGCCAGCTCACCGAAACAGGGTTTCTCGAACACTGAAGCTTTCTTT.

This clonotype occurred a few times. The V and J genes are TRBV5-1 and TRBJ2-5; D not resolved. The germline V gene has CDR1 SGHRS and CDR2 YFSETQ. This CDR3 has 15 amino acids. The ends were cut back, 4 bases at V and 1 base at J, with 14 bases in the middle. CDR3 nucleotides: TGCGCCAGCAGCAGGACGCAGGCAAGCCAAGAGACCCAGTACTTC. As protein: CASSRTQASQETQYF.

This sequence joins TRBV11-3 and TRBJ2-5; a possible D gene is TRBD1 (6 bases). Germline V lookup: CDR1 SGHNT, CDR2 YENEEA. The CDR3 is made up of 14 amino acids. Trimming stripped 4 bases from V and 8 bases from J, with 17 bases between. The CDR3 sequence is CASSSPLTGSTQYF. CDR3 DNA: TGTGCCAGCAGCTCCCCCCTCACAGGGAGCACCCAGTACTTC. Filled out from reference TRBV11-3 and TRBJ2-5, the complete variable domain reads EAGVVQSPRYKIIEKKQPVAFWCNPISGHNTLYWYLQNLGQGPELLIRYENEEAVDDSQLPKDRFSAERLKGVDSTLKIQPAELGDSAVYLCASSSPLTGSTQYFGPGTRLLVL.

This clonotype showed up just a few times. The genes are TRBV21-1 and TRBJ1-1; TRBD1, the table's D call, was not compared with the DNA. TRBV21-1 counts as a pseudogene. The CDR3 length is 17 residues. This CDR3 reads CASSKVAVGMGHTEAFF. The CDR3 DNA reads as TGTGCCAGCAGCAAAGTCGCGGTGGGAATGGGGCACACTGAAGCTTTCTTT.

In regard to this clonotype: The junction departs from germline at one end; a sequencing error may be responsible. In DNA, the CDR3 is TGCGCCAGCAGCTCTAGGAGCTCCTACAATGCGCAGTTCTTC. It encodes CASSSRSSYNAQFF. The chain has TRBV5-1 and TRBJ2-1, with no clear D. The CDR3 spans 14 residues. Germline lookup yields CDR1 SGHRS and CDR2 YFSETQ.